This TCR beta chain was identified in a study of cytomegalovirus exposure and HLA in healthy donors. Study-wide points: When a later analysis was performed, an Asian-associated ancestry cluster reportedly had fewer N-insertions than the approximately 680-donor mean.

Comment on this clone: Its antigen remains unknown.

Primers included in the PCR were 60 Vbeta and 13 Jbeta primers. Repertoires were generated with immunoSEQ multiplex PCR, while TCRdb's copy carries only in-frame clones and drops some. The sample has fewer than 200,000 clones; 70% to 80% are singletons. V lost 1 base to trimming and J lost 0 bases, with 14 bases between them. Germline-derived CDR1 and CDR2 are SEHNR and FQNEAQ (reference sequence). CDR3 size: 17 residues. The sequenced sample was PBMCs. The origin of this receptor is a man between 40 and 49 years old in good health and CMV-seronegative. The rearrangement links TRBV7-9 to TRBJ2-3; possible D gene TRBD1, 6 bases. The CDR3 nucleotides are TGTGCCAGCAGCTTAGGATCCAGGGGAGCGAGCACAGATACGCAGTATTTT. Protein sequence: CASSLGSRGASTDTQYF.